One and the same sample provided the 3 T cell receptor beta chains below, sequenced in a study of T cells in Graves' hyperthyroidism and ophthalmopathy. TCR beta CDR3 regions were amplified from RNA. During a first-round RT-PCR of the TCR CDR3, the HTBI primer set was used. Each CDR3 protein gets one entry after TCRdb re-called the multiplex PCR reads with MiXCR. The table has a few hundred thousand distinct CDR3 sequences, 15% to 20% seen once. The source material was blood. These receptors came from a woman between 18 and 30 years old with Graves' ophthalmopathy.

This clonotype was seen repeatedly, ten times or more. The chain links TRBV12-5 to TRBJ2-1; the match to TRBD2 covers 9 bases. Germline lookup yields CDR1 LGHNT and CDR2 FRNRAP. This CDR3 has 16 amino acids. The junction had 9 bases not matched to a gene; V was cut back by 6 bases and J by 3 bases. The CDR3 is CASGPAERGDYNEQFF. In DNA, the CDR3 is TGTGCTAGTGGCCCCGCCGAGCGGGGGGACTACAATGAGCAGTTCTTC.

This clonotype was detected many times. This sequence joins TRBV27 and TRBJ2-1, with TRBD2 matching over 8 bases. CDR3 size: 14 residues. Germline V lookup: CDR1 MNHEY, CDR2 SMNVEV (reference sequence). Unmatched junction bases numbered 8, after V lost 3 bases and J lost 10 bases. In DNA form, the CDR3 reads TGTGCCAGCAGTTTTTCCCCAGCGGGAGTCGAGCAGTTCTTC. Encoded protein: CASSFSPAGVEQFF.

A word on this clonotype: This may arise from a read error, as a much more abundant clone is one base away. The chain has TRBV20-1 and TRBJ2-1, with D perhaps TRBD1 or TRBD2 (6 bases each). Germline CDR1 reads DFQATT; CDR2 reads SNEGSKA (reference sequence). The CDR3 extends over 15 amino acids. The V and J ends lost 6 bases and 9 bases respectively, with 24 bases between them. The CDR3 is CSALRTTIPDSEQFF. The DNA of the CDR3 is TGCAGTGCCCTTCGGACTACCATCCCGGACAGTGAGCAGTTCTTC.